A selection of T cell receptor beta chains follows, all from one sample in a study of CD8 T cells in Susac syndrome. MiXCR, applied by TCRdb to the immunoSEQ multiplex PCR reads, yields one record per CDR3 protein. The sample comprises 75,000 to 80,000 distinct CDR3 sequences, roughly 94% of which are singletons, and 0.5% to 0.65% rests with the top ten. The specimen was CD8+ T cells from PBMCs. All receptors come from a human donor with Susac syndrome. Both conserved end residues are part of each CDR3. Each record gives: clone size, V gene, D gene, J gene, CDR3 DNA, CDR3 protein. The D gene is left open where the match is weak. The size field is filled for only some rows; it gives once, few, many or a size class.

size: .
V: TRBV9
D: TRBD1
J: TRBJ1-5
DNA: TGTGCCAGCAGCGTAGGGACAGGGAATAGCAATCAGCCCCAGCATTTT
CDR3: CASSVGTGNSNQPQHF

size: .
V: TRBV4-2
D: TRBD2
J: TRBJ2-3
DNA: TGTGCCAGCAGCTCGCGGGGGGGCGTAGATACGCAGTATTTT
CDR3: CASSSRGGVDTQYF

size: .
V: TRBV11-3
D: .
J: TRBJ2-7
DNA: TGTGCCAGCAGCTTACGGTTCGAGCTGGAGCAGTACTTC
CDR3: CASSLRFELEQYF

size: .
V: TRBV29-1
D: .
J: TRBJ2-1
DNA: TGCAGCGTTGAATTTCGGGGGGCCTCCTATGAGCAGTTCTTC
CDR3: CSVEFRGASYEQFF

size: .
V: TRBV7-9
D: .
J: TRBJ2-6
DNA: TGTGCCAGCAGCTCGGAGGACAGATTGAGCTCTGGGGCCAACGTCCTGACTTTC
CDR3: CASSSEDRLSSGANVLTF

size: .
V: TRBV6-5
D: .
J: TRBJ2-3
DNA: TGTGCCAGCAGTTACGTGGTAGCAGATACGCAGTATTTT
CDR3: CASSYVVADTQYF

size: .
V: TRBV2
D: .
J: TRBJ2-1
DNA: TGTGCCAGCCCAGGTGGGCCAAACAATGAGCAGTTCTTC
CDR3: CASPGGPNNEQFF

size: .
V: TRBV12-3/TRBV12-4
D: .
J: TRBJ2-7
DNA: TGTGCCAGCAGTCCCACTAGAATCCCTTACGAGCAGTACTTC
CDR3: CASSPTRIPYEQYF

size: .
V: TRBV7-9
D: .
J: TRBJ1-2
DNA: TGTGCCAGCAGCTTAGGCCCGGATGGCTACACCTTC
CDR3: CASSLGPDGYTF

size: .
V: TRBV20-1
D: TRBD2
J: TRBJ2-1
DNA: TGCAGTGCTAGGGGGGGGCTAGCGGGGTACAATGAGCAGTTCTTC
CDR3: CSARGGLAGYNEQFF

size: .
V: TRBV28
D: .
J: TRBJ2-2
DNA: TGTGCCAGCAATCCGGGTCCCGCGAACACCGGGGAGCTGTTTTTT
CDR3: CASNPGPANTGELFF

size: .
V: TRBV25-1
D: .
J: TRBJ1-1
DNA: TGTGCCAGCAGTGAGTCGGCACTCACTGAAGCTTTCTTT
CDR3: CASSESALTEAFF

size: .
V: TRBV29-1
D: .
J: TRBJ2-6
DNA: TGCAGCGTTGAAGAGTACGGGCGTCTCACTGGGGCCAACGTCCTGACTTTC
CDR3: CSVEEYGRLTGANVLTF

size: .
V: TRBV18
D: TRBD1
J: TRBJ1-2
DNA: TGTGCCAGCTCACCACCCCCGGGACAGGGGGCGCAAGGCTATGGCTACACCTTC
CDR3: CASSPPPGQGAQGYGYTF

size: .
V: TRBV6-5
D: TRBD1
J: TRBJ2-7
DNA: TGTGCCAGCAGTTTCAGGACAGGGGGCTACGAGCAGTACTTC
CDR3: CASSFRTGGYEQYF

size: .
V: TRBV29-1
D: .
J: TRBJ2-1
DNA: TGCAGCGTTTGGGGGGGGCTTAGTGAGCAGTTCTTC
CDR3: CSVWGGLSEQFF

size: .
V: TRBV7-2
D: .
J: TRBJ2-7
DNA: TGTGCCAGCTCCTCGGGACTGACGCTCTACGAGCAGTACTTC
CDR3: CASSSGLTLYEQYF

size: few
V: TRBV6-4
D: .
J: TRBJ1-4
DNA: TGTGCCAGCAGTGTCAGACGGGAAGGTGAAAAACTGTTTTTT
CDR3: CASSVRREGEKLFF

size: .
V: TRBV29-1
D: .
J: TRBJ2-2
DNA: TGCAGCGTTGTGGGGGCGAACACCGGGGAGCTGTTTTTT
CDR3: CSVVGANTGELFF

size: .
V: TRBV27
D: .
J: TRBJ2-7
DNA: TGTGCCAGCAGTTTCCCAGGGCACTACGAGCAGTACTTC
CDR3: CASSFPGHYEQYF

size: .
V: TRBV12-5
D: TRBD1
J: TRBJ2-7
DNA: TGTGCTAGTGGTTTCCGGACAGGGCACGAGCAGTACTTC
CDR3: CASGFRTGHEQYF

size: .
V: TRBV7-9
D: .
J: TRBJ1-1
DNA: TGTGCCAGCAGCTTAGGTGGGCCTGAAGCTTTCTTT
CDR3: CASSLGGPEAFF

size: .
V: TRBV9
D: .
J: TRBJ2-7
DNA: TGTGCCAGCAGCAAGGACAGCTACTCCTACGAGCAGTACTTC
CDR3: CASSKDSYSYEQYF

size: .
V: TRBV7-9
D: .
J: TRBJ2-1
DNA: TGTGCCAGCAGCTTAGTTGTCAATGAGCAGTTCTTC
CDR3: CASSLVVNEQFF

size: .
V: TRBV20-1
D: .
J: TRBJ1-2
DNA: TGCAGTGCTATCTGGACACCCAACTATGGCTACACCTTC
CDR3: CSAIWTPNYGYTF

size: few
V: TRBV27
D: TRBD2
J: TRBJ2-7
DNA: TGTGCCAGCAGCCGCGGGGGGGCCTACGAGCAGTACTTC
CDR3: CASSRGGAYEQYF

size: .
V: TRBV12-3/TRBV12-4
D: TRBD1
J: TRBJ2-7
DNA: TGTGCCAGCAGTGTCCACAGGGGCGCCATCCCCTACGAGCAGTACTTC
CDR3: CASSVHRGAIPYEQYF

size: .
V: TRBV4-1
D: .
J: TRBJ2-3
DNA: TGCGCCAGCAGCCAAGATCTAGGGGCAGATACGCAGTATTTT
CDR3: CASSQDLGADTQYF

size: .
V: TRBV4-2
D: TRBD1
J: TRBJ2-2
DNA: TGTGCCAGCAGCCAGTCAACCGGGACAGGGAATCTGAACACCGGGGAGCTGTTTTTT
CDR3: CASSQSTGTGNLNTGELFF

size: .
V: TRBV18
D: TRBD1
J: TRBJ1-5
DNA: TGTGCCAGCTCCTACTCAACCGCAGGGGGTAATCAGCCCCAGCATTTT
CDR3: CASSYSTAGGNQPQHF

size: .
V: TRBV27
D: .
J: TRBJ2-1
DNA: TGTGCCAGCGGTGACTCTTCTCCCTACAATGAGCAGTTCTTC
CDR3: CASGDSSPYNEQFF

size: .
V: TRBV2
D: .
J: TRBJ1-1
DNA: TGTGCCAGCAGTGACAGTGTTCCGGACGGAAACACTGAAGCTTTCTTT
CDR3: CASSDSVPDGNTEAFF

size: .
V: TRBV12-3/TRBV12-4
D: .
J: TRBJ2-7
DNA: TGTGCCAGTCTGGCGGGAAGCTCCTACGAGCAGTACTTC
CDR3: CASLAGSSYEQYF

size: .
V: TRBV7-9
D: .
J: TRBJ2-7
DNA: TGTGCCAGCAGCTCAAGTGGGCCCCTCCAGCACTTC
CDR3: CASSSSGPLQHF

size: .
V: TRBV12-3/TRBV12-4
D: TRBD1
J: TRBJ1-1
DNA: TGTGCCAGCAGCAGGGGGGTGAACACTGAAGCTTTCTTT
CDR3: CASSRGVNTEAFF

size: .
V: TRBV9
D: TRBD1
J: TRBJ1-6
DNA: TGTGCCAGCAGCGGATTTAGTACGGGACAGGATTATTCACCCCTCCACTTT
CDR3: CASSGFSTGQDYSPLHF

size: .
V: TRBV12-3/TRBV12-4
D: TRBD2
J: TRBJ2-1
DNA: TGTGCCAGCAGGGGTAGCGGGGGTGCGGACAATGAGCAGTTCTTC
CDR3: CASRGSGGADNEQFF

size: .
V: TRBV9
D: TRBD1
J: TRBJ1-4
DNA: TGTGCCAGCAGCCCCGGGGACAGCTTGGAAAAACTGTTTTTT
CDR3: CASSPGDSLEKLFF

size: .
V: TRBV18
D: .
J: TRBJ2-5
DNA: TGTGCCAGCTCACCACCGGTCCGTGAGACCCAGTACTTC
CDR3: CASSPPVRETQYF

size: .
V: TRBV9
D: TRBD2
J: TRBJ2-5
DNA: TGTGCCAGCAGCGGACTAGCGGTGTCCGAGACCCAGTACTTC
CDR3: CASSGLAVSETQYF

size: .
V: TRBV7-2
D: .
J: TRBJ1-4
DNA: TGTGCCAGCAGTTTAGTAACTGAAAAACTGTTTTTT
CDR3: CASSLVTEKLFF

size: .
V: TRBV7-2
D: .
J: TRBJ2-7
DNA: TGTGCCAGCAGCTTCGACCGGGGTTCCTACGAGCAGTACTTC
CDR3: CASSFDRGSYEQYF

size: medium-sized
V: TRBV27
D: .
J: TRBJ2-1
DNA: TGTGCCAGCAGCTTAGGGGGCAATGAGCAGTTCTTC
CDR3: CASSLGGNEQFF

size: once
V: TRBV28
D: .
J: TRBJ1-5
DNA: TGTGCCAGCAGTTTTCACAGGAAAATCTATAGCAATCAGCCCCAGCATTTT
CDR3: CASSFHRKIYSNQPQHF

size: once
V: TRBV2
D: .
J: TRBJ1-4
DNA: TGTGCCAGCAGCGGAGGAGAAAAACTGTTTTTT
CDR3: CASSGGEKLFF

size: .
V: TRBV3-1
D: .
J: TRBJ1-1
DNA: TGTGCCAGCAGCCAAGACAAGAACACTGAAGCTTTCTTT
CDR3: CASSQDKNTEAFF

size: .
V: TRBV18
D: .
J: TRBJ2-7
DNA: TGTGCCAGCTCACCACCAGTTGCAAGCTCCTACGAGCAGTACTTC
CDR3: CASSPPVASSYEQYF

size: .
V: TRBV20-1
D: .
J: TRBJ2-2
DNA: TGCAGTGCTAGAGATCTCAGGGAGGACACCGGGGAGCTGTTTTTT
CDR3: CSARDLREDTGELFF

size: .
V: TRBV15
D: .
J: TRBJ2-1
DNA: TGTGCCACCAGCAGTCAGGGATTCGGTAACAATGAGCAGTTCTTC
CDR3: CATSSQGFGNNEQFF

size: .
V: TRBV9
D: .
J: TRBJ1-2
DNA: TGTGCCAGCAGCGGCGTAGGCGGGGGGCGACTTGACGTTGACTATGGCTACACCTTC
CDR3: CASSGVGGGRLDVDYGYTF

size: .
V: TRBV2
D: .
J: TRBJ2-3
DNA: TGTGCCAGCAGTGAGGAGGGAACCACTAGCACAGATACGCAGTATTTT
CDR3: CASSEEGTTSTDTQYF

size: .
V: TRBV7-9
D: .
J: TRBJ2-7
DNA: TGTGCCAGCAGCCCTCCACGGGGGGCCTGGGAGCAGTACTTC
CDR3: CASSPPRGAWEQYF

size: .
V: TRBV10-3
D: .
J: TRBJ2-5
DNA: TGTGCCATCAGTGACAGGGAGGAGACCCAGTACTTC
CDR3: CAISDREETQYF